The 14 T cell receptor beta chains given below trace back to one sample, sequenced in a study of Graves' ophthalmopathy and Graves' hyperthyroidism. Amplifying from RNA transcripts, the study obtained TCR beta CDR3 regions. Following a first-round RT-PCR that used HTBI primers, a second-round multiplex PCR was carried out. TCRdb passed the multiplex PCR reads through MiXCR, listing each CDR3 protein once. The sample records about 340,000 distinct CDR3 sequences, 15% to 20% being singletons. Sequenced: peripheral blood. Receptors were obtained from an adult man with Graves' ophthalmopathy.

This clonotype was detected many times. The genes are TRBV4-1 and TRBJ1-2; D unresolved. The CDR3 is made up of 15 amino acids. Germline V CDR1 and CDR2: MGHRA, YSYEKL. V lost 0 bases and J lost 8, with 16 bases in between. This CDR3 is CASSQESQPLGGYTF. In DNA form, the CDR3 reads TGCGCCAGCAGCCAAGAGTCCCAACCACTCGGGGGCTACACCTTC.

This clonotype was detected ten times or more. The chain employs TRBV20-1 and TRBJ1-1; TRBD1 matches 8 bases. This CDR3 has 16 amino acids. V was pared by 6 bases and J by 2 bases, with 14 bases of the junction left unmatched. CDR1 is DFQATT and CDR2 is SNEGSKA in the germline V gene (reference sequence). The CDR3 DNA follows: TGCAGTGCCCCGAGGGAGGACAGGGTGCTTAACACTGAAGCTTTCTTT. It codes for CSAPREDRVLNTEAFF.

Many counts were recorded for this clonotype. The J gene is TRBJ2-5, the V gene TRBV12-5; perhaps TRBD2 as D (6 bases). Trimming cost V 1 base and J 2 bases, with 14 bases left between them. CDR3 length equals 16 residues. Per germline, CDR1 LGHNT and CDR2 FRNRAP. Written as DNA, the CDR3 is TGTGCTAGTGGTTTGGGGAAACTAGCTGGACAAGAGACCCAGTACTTC. This codes for CASGLGKLAGQETQYF.

This clonotype has ten or more counts. CDR3 protein: CASSLLLAGVFVAFF. The CDR3, as DNA: TGTGCCAGCAGCTTATTATTGGCAGGGGTTTTTGTAGCTTTCTTT. The rearrangement links TRBV7-8 to TRBJ1-1; tentatively, D is TRBD1 (6 bases). The V end lost 2 bases, the J end lost 10 bases, and 20 bases lay between the germline ends. The CDR3 sequence is 15 residues long. Germline values: CDR1 SGHVS, CDR2 FQNEAQ.

In its sample, this clonotype was seen many times. The chain recombines TRBV5-1 with TRBJ2-2, with D maybe TRBD2 (6 bases). The CDR3 length is 15 residues. V gave up 0 bases and J gave up 5 bases, with 11 bases separating them. Germline loops: CDR1 SGHRS, CDR2 YFSETQ. The CDR3 sequence is CASSLDGGRTGELFF. CDR3 sequence (DNA): TGCGCCAGCAGCTTGGACGGGGGTCGGACCGGGGAGCTGTTTTTT.

This clonotype was seen ten or more times. The chain carries TRBV5-6 and TRBJ1-2, with 9 bases fitting TRBD1. V gave up 3 bases and J gave up 3 bases; unmatched junction bases: 6. The CDR3 consists of 15 residues. Germline V gene sequence: CDR1 SGHDT, CDR2 YYEEEE. In DNA, the CDR3 is TGTGCCAGCAGCTATGGGGGACAGGGATACTATGGCTACACCTTC. Encoded protein: CASSYGGQGYYGYTF. The full variable domain, its missing parts supplied by reference TRBV5-6 and TRBJ1-2, is DAGVTQSPTHLIKTRGQQVTLRCSPKSGHDTVSWYQQALGQGPQFIFQYYEEEERQRGNFPDRFSGHQFPNYSSELNVNALLLGDSALYLCASSYGGQGYYGYTFGSGTRLTVV.

There are many counts of this clonotype. The chain links TRBV19 to TRBJ1-3, with TRBD1 matching 7 bases. Trimming at V came to 7 bases and at J to 0 bases, leaving 12 bases not matched to a gene. Germline V lookup: CDR1 LNHDA, CDR2 SQIVND (reference sequence). The CDR3 runs 17 residues. CDR3 protein: CASISPPGQSSGNTIYF. CDR3 DNA sequence: TGTGCCAGTATAAGCCCTCCGGGACAGAGCTCTGGAAACACCATATATTTT.

This clonotype was recorded at least ten times. The CDR3 bases are TGTGCCACCAGCAGAGACGCTGGGTCCTATGGCTACACCTTC. Translating gives CATSRDAGSYGYTF. The chain is built from TRBV15 and TRBJ1-2, with no clear D. The CDR3 extends over 14 amino acids. Trimming left V 0 bases short and J 4 bases short, with 9 bases between. Germline V CDR1 and CDR2: LNHNV, YYDKDF (reference sequence).

The V call is TRBV5-1, the J call TRBJ2-5; no firm D call. Trimming removed 1 base at V and 5 bases at J, with 9 bases between. Germline loops: CDR1 SGHRS, CDR2 YFSETQ. The CDR3 is 13 residues long. Here the CDR3 DNA reads TGCGCCAGCAGCTTGCCAGACCTCGAGACCCAGTACTTC. Amino acids: CASSLPDLETQYF. Full variable domain (remainder filled in from reference TRBV5-1 and TRBJ2-5): KAGVTQTPRYLIKTRGQQVTLSCSPISGHRSVSWYQQTPGQGLQFLFEYFSETQRNKGNFPGRFSGRQFSNSRSEMNVSTLELGDSALYLCASSLPDLETQYFGPGTRLLVL.

The chain employs TRBV7-8 and TRBJ2-5, with no clear D. Trimming took off 1 base at V and 2 bases at J, with 11 bases between the two ends. The germline CDR1 and CDR2 sequences are SGHVS and FQNEAQ. The CDR3 has 15 amino acids. The CDR3 DNA sequence: TGTGCCAGCAGCTTAGGCGCGGATTTACAAGAGACCCAGTACTTC. Its protein product is CASSLGADLQETQYF.

This clonotype was observed at least ten times. In DNA form, the CDR3 reads TGTGCCAGCTCACCTGGTACAGGAGGGATGATGAACACTGAAGCTTTCTTT. Translating it yields CASSPGTGGMMNTEAFF. This chain uses TRBV18 with TRBJ1-1; weak D call: TRBD1 (5 bases). V lost 3 bases, J lost 0 bases, and 17 bases lay in between. The CDR3 covers 17 residues. Looked up from germline, CDR1 is KGHSH and CDR2 is LQKENI.

This clonotype was counted ten times or more. The V and J genes are TRBV9 and TRBJ2-2; TRBD1 matches 7 bases. Unmatched junction bases numbered 9, after V lost 3 bases and J lost 4 bases. Germline lookup yields CDR1 SGDLS and CDR2 YYNGEE. The CDR3 totals 16 residues. CDR3 residues: CASSDRQGRSTGELFF. The CDR3 DNA is TGTGCCAGCAGCGACCGACAGGGTAGGAGCACCGGGGAGCTGTTTTTT. Based on the CDR3 plus reference TRBV9 and TRBJ2-2, the full variable domain is DSGVTQTPKHLITATGQRVTLRCSPRSGDLSVYWYQQSLDQGLQFLIQYYNGEERAKGNILERFSAQQFPDLHSELNLSSLELGDSALYFCASSDRQGRSTGELFFGEGSRLTVL.

The sample holds many counts of this clonotype. This chain links TRBV27 with TRBJ2-7; D not certain. Looked up from germline, CDR1 is MNHEY and CDR2 is SMNVEV (reference sequence). The CDR3 consists of 15 residues. Trimming took off 4 bases at V and 0 bases at J, with 13 bases between the two ends. The CDR3 sequence: CASSSVTSSSYEQYF. Here the CDR3 DNA reads TGTGCCAGCAGTTCGGTAACCAGCAGCTCCTACGAGCAGTACTTC.

There are many counts of this clonotype. The CDR3 here is CASSIMDLTDTRYGYTF. CDR3 sequence (DNA): TGTGCCAGCAGCATCATGGATCTGACTGACACCCGCTATGGCTACACCTTC. The rearrangement joins TRBV13 to TRBJ1-2, with D unresolved. CDR3 length: 17 amino acids. Germline lookup yields CDR1 PRHDT and CDR2 FYEKMQ (reference sequence). V shed 5 bases and J shed 4 bases, with 23 bases lying between them.